One TCR beta chain is described in this entry. The antigen is undetermined. Described time point: patch test 1, 2 weeks after DPC sensitization. The treatment is: therapeutic diphenylcyclopropenone sensitization with weekly scalp DPC. Per germline, CDR1 DFQATT and CDR2 SNEGSKA (reference sequence). The CDR3 has 13 amino acids. V was trimmed by 0 bases and J by 2 bases, leaving 7 bases between them. This specimen comes from a study of human T cells and chemical hapten exposure. As for the study in general: 2% DPC applied to a 2 cm by 2 cm arm area sensitized donors. Epicutaneous patch tests delivered 0.01% DPC to the upper back, with evaluation at 6 days. The study, taken as a whole, reports: Because they had alopecia, donors may respond immunologically unlike healthy people.

Per the original data handling: 90,000 to 100,000 TCRs per sample was the median, with a range of 23,224 to 690,600. In TCRdb, the RACE reads were re-called with MiXCR into one record per CDR3 protein. The V and J calls and clone size are TCRdb's, not the authors'. The data show about 120,000 distinct CDR3 sequences, about 13% seen once. The sequencing here drew on whole blood, taken in connection with sensitization to the hapten diphenylcyclopropenone (DPC). The chain is built from TRBV20-1 and TRBJ1-1; no clear D gene. The receptor comes from a man aged 18 to 30 with alopecia areata. Some clones in this sample may be carry-over from other donors' samples. The CDR3 here is CSARDLDNTEAFF. CDR3 bases: TGCAGTGCTAGAGATTTGGACAACACTGAAGCTTTCTTT.